The rows below give T cell receptor beta chains drawn from one sample of a study of T cell responses to AZD1222 COVID-19 vaccine. Only in-frame clones appear in the TCRdb table, and some are missing; sequencing was by immunoSEQ multiplex PCR. The top ten clones hold approximately 21% of a sample with 85,000 to 100,000 clones, more than 75% of them seen once. This specimen was peripheral blood, taken on day 0 of AZD1222 vaccination. These receptors all stem from an adult in good health. The CDR3 runs from the conserved cysteine through the conserved F or W. The order of the fields is D gene, J gene, clone size, V gene, CDR3 protein, CDR3 DNA. A D gene is named only where the DNA matches it firmly. Clone sizes are given selectively: once, few, many, or a class where the clone is expanded.

d_call: NA; j_call: TRBJ1-1; clone_size: NA; v_call: TRBV11-3; cdr3_aa: CASSSRATGEAFF; cdr3_nt: TGTGCCAGCAGCTCCCGGGCCACCGGTGAAGCTTTCTTT
d_call: NA; j_call: TRBJ2-7; clone_size: NA; v_call: TRBV19; cdr3_aa: CASSKQYTYEQYF; cdr3_nt: TGTGCCAGTAGTAAACAGTACACCTACGAGCAGTACTTC
d_call: TRBD2; j_call: TRBJ2-1; clone_size: NA; v_call: TRBV4-2; cdr3_aa: CASSQEWGLAFYNEQFF; cdr3_nt: TGTGCCAGCAGCCAAGAGTGGGGACTAGCGTTCTACAATGAGCAGTTCTTC
d_call: NA; j_call: TRBJ1-4; clone_size: NA; v_call: TRBV19; cdr3_aa: CASSLDTFREKLFF; cdr3_nt: TGTGCCAGTAGTCTCGACACCTTTCGGGAAAAACTGTTTTTT
d_call: TRBD1; j_call: TRBJ1-2; clone_size: NA; v_call: TRBV19; cdr3_aa: CASRKQGDYGYTF; cdr3_nt: TGTGCCAGTAGAAAACAGGGGGACTATGGCTACACCTTC
d_call: NA; j_call: TRBJ1-6; clone_size: NA; v_call: TRBV5-1; cdr3_aa: CASTLAGQGRSPLHF; cdr3_nt: TGCGCCAGCACCCTGGCGGGTCAGGGACGTTCACCCCTCCACTTT
d_call: TRBD1; j_call: TRBJ2-3; clone_size: NA; v_call: TRBV6-4; cdr3_aa: CASSDSEGADTQYF; cdr3_nt: TGTGCCAGCAGTGACTCAGAGGGGGCGGATACGCAGTATTTT
d_call: TRBD2; j_call: TRBJ2-7; clone_size: NA; v_call: TRBV7-9; cdr3_aa: CASSLTSGEQYF; cdr3_nt: TGTGCCAGCAGCCTAACGAGCGGGGAACAGTACTTC
d_call: NA; j_call: TRBJ1-5; clone_size: NA; v_call: TRBV7-9; cdr3_aa: CASSFSRTPRGPQHF; cdr3_nt: TGTGCCAGCAGCTTTTCGAGGACACCCCGGGGGCCCCAGCATTTT
d_call: NA; j_call: TRBJ2-3; clone_size: NA; v_call: TRBV5-4; cdr3_aa: CASSLGGYLTSTDTQYF; cdr3_nt: TGTGCCAGCAGCTTGGGTGGCTACCTCACTAGCACAGATACGCAGTATTTT
d_call: NA; j_call: TRBJ1-3; clone_size: NA; v_call: TRBV6-1; cdr3_aa: CASSEVDGGVSGNTIYF; cdr3_nt: TGTGCCAGCAGTGAAGTCGATGGGGGCGTCTCTGGAAACACCATATATTTT
d_call: NA; j_call: TRBJ2-1; clone_size: NA; v_call: TRBV10-3; cdr3_aa: CAITFGIGNEQFF; cdr3_nt: TGTGCCATCACTTTCGGGATTGGGAATGAGCAGTTCTTC
d_call: TRBD1; j_call: TRBJ1-5; clone_size: NA; v_call: TRBV19; cdr3_aa: CASSGGDRGGNQPQHF; cdr3_nt: TGTGCCAGTAGCGGCGGGGACAGGGGGGGTAATCAGCCCCAGCATTTT
d_call: NA; j_call: TRBJ1-6; clone_size: NA; v_call: TRBV7-2; cdr3_aa: CASSRQGFNSPLHF; cdr3_nt: TGTGCCAGCAGCCGCCAAGGGTTCAATTCACCCCTCCACTTT
d_call: NA; j_call: TRBJ2-7; clone_size: NA; v_call: TRBV5-6; cdr3_aa: CASSLERLSYEQYF; cdr3_nt: TGTGCCAGCAGCTTGGAACGACTCTCCTACGAGCAGTACTTC
d_call: NA; j_call: TRBJ1-2; clone_size: NA; v_call: TRBV4-1; cdr3_aa: CASRTNKNYGYTF; cdr3_nt: TGCGCCAGCAGGACCAACAAGAACTATGGCTACACCTTC
d_call: TRBD1; j_call: TRBJ2-7; clone_size: NA; v_call: TRBV4-2; cdr3_aa: CASSRRDRLYF; cdr3_nt: TGTGCCAGCAGCCGGAGGGACAGGTTGTACTTC
d_call: TRBD1; j_call: TRBJ2-5; clone_size: NA; v_call: TRBV3-1/TRBV3-2; cdr3_aa: CASSQDLLTGQETQYF; cdr3_nt: TGTGCCAGCAGCCAAGATTTGTTGACAGGGCAAGAGACCCAGTACTTC
d_call: TRBD1; j_call: TRBJ2-6; clone_size: NA; v_call: TRBV18; cdr3_aa: CASSPTGNSGANVLTF; cdr3_nt: TGTGCCAGCTCACCGACAGGGAACTCTGGGGCCAACGTCCTGACTTTC
d_call: NA; j_call: TRBJ2-7; clone_size: NA; v_call: TRBV28; cdr3_aa: CASSLGGYEQYF; cdr3_nt: TGTGCCAGCAGCTTGGGGGGCTACGAGCAGTACTTC
d_call: TRBD1; j_call: TRBJ1-4; clone_size: NA; v_call: TRBV7-2; cdr3_aa: CASSSDRENEKLFF; cdr3_nt: TGTGCCAGCAGCTCTGACAGGGAAAATGAAAAACTGTTTTTT
d_call: NA; j_call: TRBJ1-1; clone_size: NA; v_call: TRBV9; cdr3_aa: CASSPTGRGETEAFF; cdr3_nt: TGTGCCAGCAGCCCGACTGGGAGGGGTGAGACTGAAGCTTTCTTT
d_call: TRBD1; j_call: TRBJ1-1; clone_size: NA; v_call: TRBV5-6; cdr3_aa: CACSLTGLGTEAFF; cdr3_nt: TGTGCCTGCAGCTTGACAGGGCTGGGTACTGAAGCTTTCTTT
d_call: NA; j_call: TRBJ2-7; clone_size: once; v_call: TRBV5-4; cdr3_aa: CASSLDHSSYEQYF; cdr3_nt: TGTGCCAGCAGCTTGGACCACTCATCCTACGAGCAGTACTTC
d_call: TRBD1; j_call: TRBJ1-2; clone_size: NA; v_call: TRBV4-2; cdr3_aa: CASSQDSSGTGVIRGYTF; cdr3_nt: TGTGCCAGCAGCCAAGATAGTTCCGGGACAGGGGTGATTCGAGGCTACACCTTC
d_call: NA; j_call: TRBJ1-5; clone_size: NA; v_call: TRBV9; cdr3_aa: CASSVGLGGNQPQHF; cdr3_nt: TGTGCCAGCAGCGTAGGTCTGGGGGGGAATCAGCCCCAGCATTTT
d_call: NA; j_call: TRBJ1-1; clone_size: NA; v_call: TRBV18; cdr3_aa: CASSPGGMNTEAFF; cdr3_nt: TGTGCCAGCTCACCAGGAGGGATGAACACTGAAGCTTTCTTT
d_call: TRBD1; j_call: TRBJ1-2; clone_size: NA; v_call: TRBV14; cdr3_aa: CASSQEGPRQGSNYGYTF; cdr3_nt: TGTGCCAGCAGCCAAGAGGGCCCTCGACAGGGTTCGAACTATGGCTACACCTTC
d_call: TRBD1; j_call: TRBJ1-2; clone_size: NA; v_call: TRBV19; cdr3_aa: CASSIDPGQGPLGGYTF; cdr3_nt: TGTGCCAGTAGTATAGATCCCGGACAGGGGCCTCTGGGCGGCTACACCTTC
d_call: TRBD1; j_call: TRBJ1-1; clone_size: once; v_call: TRBV7-3; cdr3_aa: CASSLGQGRRNTEAFF; cdr3_nt: TGTGCCAGCAGCTTGGGACAGGGAAGAAGGAACACTGAAGCTTTCTTT
d_call: TRBD1; j_call: TRBJ1-1; clone_size: NA; v_call: TRBV4-2; cdr3_aa: CASSPQGQTNTEAFF; cdr3_nt: TGTGCCAGCAGCCCCCAGGGACAGACGAACACTGAAGCTTTCTTT
d_call: TRBD1; j_call: TRBJ2-7; clone_size: NA; v_call: TRBV25-1; cdr3_aa: CASSDPGTGDPYEQYF; cdr3_nt: TGTGCCAGCAGTGACCCCGGGACAGGAGACCCCTACGAGCAGTACTTC
d_call: NA; j_call: TRBJ2-2; clone_size: NA; v_call: TRBV6-5; cdr3_aa: CASRAGGGSGELFF; cdr3_nt: TGTGCCAGCAGAGCCGGGGGTGGTTCCGGGGAGCTGTTTTTT
d_call: NA; j_call: TRBJ2-5; clone_size: NA; v_call: TRBV7-2; cdr3_aa: CASSLNSPGGTQYF; cdr3_nt: TGTGCCAGCAGCTTAAACTCGCCCGGGGGGACCCAGTACTTC
d_call: NA; j_call: TRBJ1-1; clone_size: once; v_call: TRBV7-9; cdr3_aa: CASRLQTEAFF; cdr3_nt: TGTGCCAGCAGGCTCCAGACTGAAGCTTTCTTT
d_call: NA; j_call: TRBJ1-2; clone_size: NA; v_call: TRBV9; cdr3_aa: CASTPLEGGAGYTF; cdr3_nt: TGTGCCAGCACCCCCCTCGAAGGGGGTGCTGGCTACACCTTC
d_call: TRBD1; j_call: TRBJ1-2; clone_size: NA; v_call: TRBV27; cdr3_aa: CASSLQGYGYTF; cdr3_nt: TGTGCCAGCAGTCTACAGGGGTATGGCTACACCTTC
d_call: NA; j_call: TRBJ1-3; clone_size: many; v_call: TRBV4-1; cdr3_aa: CASSPELGYRNTIYF; cdr3_nt: TGCGCCAGCAGCCCCGAACTAGGGTACCGAAACACCATATATTTT
d_call: NA; j_call: TRBJ1-1; clone_size: once; v_call: TRBV6-5; cdr3_aa: CASSHDTRTEAFF; cdr3_nt: TGTGCCAGCAGTCATGACACCCGCACTGAAGCTTTCTTT
d_call: NA; j_call: TRBJ2-5; clone_size: once; v_call: TRBV7-2; cdr3_aa: CASSFTGETQYF; cdr3_nt: TGTGCCAGCAGCTTCACGGGAGAGACCCAGTACTTC
d_call: NA; j_call: TRBJ1-4; clone_size: NA; v_call: TRBV18; cdr3_aa: CASSGLALRNEKLFF; cdr3_nt: TGTGCCAGCTCAGGTTTGGCTCTAAGGAATGAAAAACTGTTTTTT
d_call: NA; j_call: TRBJ2-3; clone_size: NA; v_call: TRBV6-2/TRBV6-3; cdr3_aa: CASSLGTTKADTQYF; cdr3_nt: TGTGCCAGCAGTCTTGGGACAACTAAAGCAGATACGCAGTATTTT
d_call: NA; j_call: TRBJ2-2; clone_size: once; v_call: TRBV7-9; cdr3_aa: CASSSSYTGELFF; cdr3_nt: TGTGCCAGCAGCTCCTCCTACACCGGGGAGCTGTTTTTT
d_call: NA; j_call: TRBJ2-7; clone_size: NA; v_call: TRBV16; cdr3_aa: CASQGNPYEQYF; cdr3_nt: TGTGCCAGCCAAGGCAATCCCTACGAGCAGTACTTC
d_call: NA; j_call: TRBJ1-2; clone_size: NA; v_call: TRBV27; cdr3_aa: CASTGTPRGGYTF; cdr3_nt: TGTGCCAGCACCGGGACACCTAGAGGAGGCTACACCTTC
d_call: NA; j_call: TRBJ1-2; clone_size: few; v_call: TRBV24-1; cdr3_aa: CATSDLGQGWGYTF; cdr3_nt: TGTGCCACCAGTGATTTGGGTCAGGGTTGGGGCTACACCTTC
d_call: NA; j_call: TRBJ2-7; clone_size: NA; v_call: TRBV7-9; cdr3_aa: CASSLSAYEQYF; cdr3_nt: TGTGCCAGCAGCTTATCAGCATACGAGCAGTACTTC
d_call: TRBD2; j_call: TRBJ2-1; clone_size: NA; v_call: TRBV5-4; cdr3_aa: CASLIAGGPHEQFF; cdr3_nt: TGTGCCAGCCTAATAGCGGGGGGCCCTCATGAGCAGTTCTTC
d_call: TRBD1; j_call: TRBJ1-6; clone_size: once; v_call: TRBV19; cdr3_aa: CASSSLQGATYNSPLHF; cdr3_nt: TGTGCCAGTAGTTCACTACAGGGGGCCACCTATAATTCACCCCTCCACTTT
d_call: NA; j_call: TRBJ1-2; clone_size: once; v_call: TRBV27; cdr3_aa: CASSLGRADYGYTF; cdr3_nt: TGTGCCAGCAGTTTAGGCAGGGCCGACTATGGCTACACCTTC
d_call: NA; j_call: TRBJ2-1; clone_size: NA; v_call: TRBV7-3; cdr3_aa: CASSPQEALNEQFF; cdr3_nt: TGTGCCAGCAGCCCTCAAGAAGCCCTAAATGAGCAGTTCTTC
d_call: TRBD1; j_call: TRBJ1-4; clone_size: NA; v_call: TRBV11-2; cdr3_aa: CASSYGQGAEKLFF; cdr3_nt: TGTGCCAGCAGCTATGGACAGGGGGCGGAAAAACTGTTTTTT
d_call: NA; j_call: TRBJ2-5; clone_size: NA; v_call: TRBV9; cdr3_aa: CASSALGNSQETQYF; cdr3_nt: TGTGCCAGCAGCGCGCTCGGGAATTCACAAGAGACCCAGTACTTC
d_call: NA; j_call: TRBJ1-2; clone_size: once; v_call: TRBV29-1; cdr3_aa: CSARPQGGNYGYTF; cdr3_nt: TGCAGCGCCCGACCCCAAGGGGGTAATTATGGCTACACCTTC
d_call: TRBD1; j_call: TRBJ1-6; clone_size: NA; v_call: TRBV7-9; cdr3_aa: CASSPGQGNSPLHF; cdr3_nt: TGTGCCAGCAGCCCCGGACAGGGGAATTCACCCCTCCACTTT